Listed here are 6 T cell receptor beta chains from one sample, sequenced in a study of metastatic and nonmetastatic thyroid tumors. MiXCR re-clonotyped the PCR reads for TCRdb. Of roughly 12,000 clones listed, around 30% are singletons. No treatment of any kind had been given to any patient before thyroid surgery. Sequencing was done on a sample of tumor tissue. The receptors originated from a female donor with papillary thyroid cancer or a benign thyroid nodule (not recorded which). Some clones in this sample may be carry-over from other donors' samples.

By share, this clone ranks as medium-sized. This chain joins TRBV6-1 and TRBJ2-1; possibly TRBD2 for D (6 bases). CDR1 is MNHNS, CDR2 SASEGT, per germline. The ends were cut back, 1 base at V and 4 bases at J, with 14 bases in the middle. The CDR3 has 16 residues. The CDR3 DNA reads as TGTGCCAGCAGTGAAGATGGCAGCGGGTGGTACAATGAGCAGTTCTTC. It is translated as CASSEDGSGWYNEQFF.

CDR3 protein: CAWSVGQGGYGYTF. The CDR3 nucleotides read TGTGCCTGGAGTGTAGGGCAGGGCGGCTATGGCTACACCTTC. J is TRBJ1-2 and V is TRBV30, with D possibly being TRBD1 (5 bases). With 0 bases removed from V and 4 bases from J, the gap between germline ends came to 12 bases. The CDR3 sequence is 14 residues long. CDR1 is GTSNPN and CDR2 is SVGIG in the germline V gene (reference sequence). The full variable domain, rest sourced from reference TRBV30 and TRBJ1-2, is SQTIHQWPATLVQPVGSPLSLECTVEGTSNPNLYWYRQAAGRGLQLLFYSVGIGQISSEVPQNLSASRPQDRQFILSSKKLLLSDSGFYLCAWSVGQGGYGYTFGSGTRLTVV.

This sequence joins TRBV28 and TRBJ2-7; TRBD1 matches 8 bases. J lost 1 base, V lost 6 bases, and 11 bases had no gene match. This CDR3 is 16 amino acids long. The germline CDR1 and CDR2 sequences are MDHEN and SYDVKM. CDR3 protein: CASSRPGQGLSYEQYF. The CDR3 nucleotides read TGTGCCAGCAGCAGACCTGGACAGGGATTATCCTACGAGCAGTACTTC.

This clone was counted at least ten times. This chain links TRBV7-8 with TRBJ2-3; 7 bases are a match to TRBD1. The germline CDR1 and CDR2 sequences are SGHVS and FQNEAQ. This CDR3 comprises 16 residues. V lost 5 bases to trimming and J lost 0 bases; unmatched junction nucleotides: 8. The CDR3 loop reads CASSPGQTTSTDTQYF. CDR3 bases: TGTGCCAGCAGCCCGGGACAGACAACTAGCACAGATACGCAGTATTTT. Based on the CDR3 plus reference TRBV7-8 and TRBJ2-3, the full variable domain is GAGVSQSPRYKVAKRGQDVALRCDPISGHVSLFWYQQALGQGPEFLTYFQNEAQLDKSGLPSDRFFAERPEGSVSTLKIQRTQQEDSAVYLCASSPGQTTSTDTQYFGPGTRLTVL.

Many counts were recorded for this clone. The chain uses TRBV20-1 and TRBJ1-5; 10 bases agree with TRBD1. The germline V gene encodes CDR1 DFQATT and CDR2 SNEGSKA (reference sequence). This CDR3 spans 13 amino acids. Losses at the gene ends were 6 bases for V and 7 bases for J; bases not matched to a gene: 6. Here the CDR3 reads CSAAGQGNQPQHF. CDR3 DNA: TGCAGTGCAGCGGGACAGGGGAACCAGCCCCAGCATTTT.

This clone came up many times. This sequence joins TRBV19 and TRBJ2-1; TRBD2 matches at 10 bases. The V gene's germline CDR1 is LNHDA and CDR2 SQIVND (reference sequence). Germline trimming cut 10 bases from V and 7 bases from J; bases unmatched to any gene: 13. The CDR3 consists of 15 residues. As DNA, the CDR3 is TGTGCCACCAGCCTTCGAGGACTAGCGGAAAATGAGCAGTTCTTC. This sequence encodes CATSLRGLAENEQFF.